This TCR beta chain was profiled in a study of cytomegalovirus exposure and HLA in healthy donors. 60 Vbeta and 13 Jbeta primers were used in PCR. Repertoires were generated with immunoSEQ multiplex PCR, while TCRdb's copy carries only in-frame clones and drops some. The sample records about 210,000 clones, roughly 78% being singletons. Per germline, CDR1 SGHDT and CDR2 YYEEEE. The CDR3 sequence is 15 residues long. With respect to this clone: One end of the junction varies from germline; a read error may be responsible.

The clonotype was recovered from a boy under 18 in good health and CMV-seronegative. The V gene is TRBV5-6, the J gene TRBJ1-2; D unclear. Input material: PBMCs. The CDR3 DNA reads TGTGCCAGCAGCTTGATGGGCCTCGCTAACTGTGGCTACACCTTC. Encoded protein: CASSLMGLANCGYTF.